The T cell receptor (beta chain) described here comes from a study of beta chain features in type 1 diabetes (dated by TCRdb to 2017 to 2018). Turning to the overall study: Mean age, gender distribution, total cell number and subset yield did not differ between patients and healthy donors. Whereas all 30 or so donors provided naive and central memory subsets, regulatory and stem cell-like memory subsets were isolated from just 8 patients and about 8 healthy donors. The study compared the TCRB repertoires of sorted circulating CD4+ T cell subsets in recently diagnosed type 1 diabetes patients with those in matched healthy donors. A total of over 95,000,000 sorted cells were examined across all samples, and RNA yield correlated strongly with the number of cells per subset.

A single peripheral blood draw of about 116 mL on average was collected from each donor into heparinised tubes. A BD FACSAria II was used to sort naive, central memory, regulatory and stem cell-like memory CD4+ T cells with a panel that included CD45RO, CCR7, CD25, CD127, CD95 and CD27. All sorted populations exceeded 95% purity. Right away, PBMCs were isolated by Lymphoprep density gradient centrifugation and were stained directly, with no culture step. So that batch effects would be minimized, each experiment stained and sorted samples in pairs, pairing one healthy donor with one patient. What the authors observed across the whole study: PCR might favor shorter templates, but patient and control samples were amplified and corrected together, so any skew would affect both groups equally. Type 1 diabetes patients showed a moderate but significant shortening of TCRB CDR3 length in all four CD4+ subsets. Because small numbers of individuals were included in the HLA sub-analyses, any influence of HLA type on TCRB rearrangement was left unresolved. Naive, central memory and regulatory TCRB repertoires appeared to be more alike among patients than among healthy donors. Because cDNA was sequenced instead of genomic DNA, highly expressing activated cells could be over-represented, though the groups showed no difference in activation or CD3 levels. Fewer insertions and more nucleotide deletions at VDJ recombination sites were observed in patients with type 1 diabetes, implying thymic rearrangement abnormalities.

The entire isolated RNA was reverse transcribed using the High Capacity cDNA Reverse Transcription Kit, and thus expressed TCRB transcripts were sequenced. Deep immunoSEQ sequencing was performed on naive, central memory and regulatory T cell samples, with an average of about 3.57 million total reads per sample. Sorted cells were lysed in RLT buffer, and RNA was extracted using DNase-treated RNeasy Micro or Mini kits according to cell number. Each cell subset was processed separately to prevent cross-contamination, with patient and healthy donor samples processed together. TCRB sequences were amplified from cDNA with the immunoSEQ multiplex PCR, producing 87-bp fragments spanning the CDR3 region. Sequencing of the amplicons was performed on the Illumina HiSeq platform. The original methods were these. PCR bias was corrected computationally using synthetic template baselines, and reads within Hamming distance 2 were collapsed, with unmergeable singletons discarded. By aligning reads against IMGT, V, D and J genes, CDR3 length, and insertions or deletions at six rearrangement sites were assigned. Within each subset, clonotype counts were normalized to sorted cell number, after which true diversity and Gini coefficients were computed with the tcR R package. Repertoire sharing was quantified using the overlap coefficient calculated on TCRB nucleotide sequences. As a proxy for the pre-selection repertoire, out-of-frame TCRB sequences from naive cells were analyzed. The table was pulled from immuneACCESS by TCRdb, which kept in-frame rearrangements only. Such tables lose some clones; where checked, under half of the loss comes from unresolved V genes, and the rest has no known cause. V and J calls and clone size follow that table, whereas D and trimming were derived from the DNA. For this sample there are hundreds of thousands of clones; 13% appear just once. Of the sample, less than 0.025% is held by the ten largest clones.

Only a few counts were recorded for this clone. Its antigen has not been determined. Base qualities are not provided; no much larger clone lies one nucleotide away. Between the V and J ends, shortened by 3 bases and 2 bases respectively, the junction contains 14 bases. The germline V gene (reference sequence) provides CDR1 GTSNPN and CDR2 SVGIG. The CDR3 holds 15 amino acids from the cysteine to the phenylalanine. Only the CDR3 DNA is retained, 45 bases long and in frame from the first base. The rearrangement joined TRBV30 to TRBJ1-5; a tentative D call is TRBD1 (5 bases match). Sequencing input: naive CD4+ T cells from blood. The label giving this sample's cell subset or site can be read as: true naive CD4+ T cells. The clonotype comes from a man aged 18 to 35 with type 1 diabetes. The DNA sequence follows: TGTGCCTGGAGAGCCACCGGAGGGGGCAATCAGCCCCAGCATTTT. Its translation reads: CAWRATGGGNQPQHF.